The T cell receptor beta chain under discussion was sequenced for a study of early T cells in non-severe SARS-CoV-2 infection listed by TCRdb under 2021. About the full investigation: Bulk RNA from unsorted whole blood was used for TCR sequencing, so alpha and beta chains could not be paired. On the study overall, not on this receptor specifically: VDJdb matching was skewed toward anti-spike CD8 responses and likely underestimated virus-specific expansions by missing private and CD4 specificities.

CDR1 and CDR2, per the germline V gene, are SGDLS and YYNGEE. The CDR3 holds 16 amino acids from the cysteine to the phenylalanine. Of the read, only the CDR3 DNA is kept; its 48 bases are in frame from base 1. Germline trimming: 2 bases from V, 4 bases from J; junction bases outside gene matches: 12. This clonotype appeared a few times. The specificity of this receptor is unknown. No base quality information exists; no much larger clone differs at one position. Receptor libraries were prepared by 5' RACE. Sequenced on a NextSeq 500. Unique molecular identifiers were attached to individual cDNA molecules in the TCR library protocol so that sequencing error and PCR bias could be corrected. TCR alpha and beta chains were both sequenced, and the abundances of alpha and beta sequences in each sample were closely correlated with each other. The source study handled its data this way. Decombinator V4 was used to annotate the V gene, J gene and CDR3 of the TCR sequences. Expanded TCRs were defined as changing significantly between any two time points under a Poisson model with p below 0.0001. Abundances of TCRs were expressed as counts per million after normalisation to the total number of TCRs sequenced in each sample. MAIT TCRs were defined by TRAV1-2 paired with TRAJ12, TRAJ20 or TRAJ33, and iNKT TCRs by TRAV10 paired with TRAJ18. A search of VDJdb, accessed on 1 November 2021, was run for TCRs annotated to CMV, EBV and SARS-CoV-2, with TCRs annotated for multiple antigens excluded. The raw public data were reprocessed by TCRdb itself: fastp quality trimming at Q25, MiXCR clonotype calling, in-frame beta chains only. Rows are unified per CDR3 protein, each entry keeping the most common DNA and genes. TCRdb, not the authors, supplied the V and J calls. A total of about 63,000 distinct CDR3 sequences appear in this sample, roughly 13% of them only once. The ten largest clones capture around 4.7% of the sample.

A case-control design nested within a healthcare worker cohort in London, UK, was used, with weekly nasopharyngeal swab PCR tests and blood sampling performed. Healthcare workers were enrolled in the week of the UK lockdown, from 23 to 31 March 2020, and were followed every week for up to roughly 16 weeks. Recombination joined TRBV9 with TRBJ2-7, and TRBD1 matches 7 of the central bases. The material sequenced was whole blood. The receptor comes from an adult who was a healthcare worker with PCR-confirmed SARS-CoV-2 infection or an uninfected control (not recorded which). The CDR3 region reads CASSVAIWTGHYEQYF. The sequenced DNA: TGTGCCAGCAGCGTCGCGATCTGGACAGGACATTACGAGCAGTACTTC.